This paragraph reports one T cell receptor (beta chain). Antigen: not known. This CDR3 comprises 16 residues. Trimming removed 0 bases at V and 0 bases at J, with 12 bases between. Germline-derived CDR1 and CDR2 are DFQATT and SNEGSKA (reference sequence). The authors ran a second PCR of 7 to 11 cycles using a sample-barcoded 5' primer and a J-beta primer mix. MiXCR, applied by TCRdb to the 5' RACE reads, yields one record per CDR3 protein. The sample shows approximately 1.5 million distinct CDR3 sequences, roughly 32% of them seen only once. This sample was included in a study of blood T cells in healthy people across ages. Regarding the study as a whole: Diversity estimated from one million T cells was considered an underestimate.

Material: blood. The TCR sequence derives from a woman aged 25-40 years in good health. V usage is TRBV20-1 and J usage is TRBJ2-4; no reliable D call. CDR3 sequence: CSARDGARSAKNIQYF. CDR3 nucleotide sequence: TGCAGTGCTAGAGATGGAGCAAGGTCAGCCAAAAACATTCAGTACTTC.